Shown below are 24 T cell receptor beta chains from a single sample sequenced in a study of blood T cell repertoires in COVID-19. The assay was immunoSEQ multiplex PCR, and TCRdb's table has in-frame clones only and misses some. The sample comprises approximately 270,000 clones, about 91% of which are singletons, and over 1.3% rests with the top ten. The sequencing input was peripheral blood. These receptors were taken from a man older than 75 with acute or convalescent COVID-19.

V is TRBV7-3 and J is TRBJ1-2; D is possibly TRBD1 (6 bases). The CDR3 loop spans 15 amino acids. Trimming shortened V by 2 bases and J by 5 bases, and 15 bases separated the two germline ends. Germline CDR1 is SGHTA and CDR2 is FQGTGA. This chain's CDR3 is CASSLDGGRDYGYTF. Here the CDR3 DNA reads TGTGCCAGCAGCTTAGATGGGGGCAGAGATTATGGCTACACCTTC.

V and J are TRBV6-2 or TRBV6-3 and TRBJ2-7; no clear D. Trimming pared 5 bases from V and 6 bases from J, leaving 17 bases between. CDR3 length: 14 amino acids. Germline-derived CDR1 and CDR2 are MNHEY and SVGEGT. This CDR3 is CASSLDGSPGEQYF. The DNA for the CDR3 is TGTGCCAGCAGTCTCGACGGATCCCCGGGCGAGCAGTACTTC.

CDR3 region: CASSWGTFDQPQHF. The CDR3 DNA reads TGTGCCAGTAGCTGGGGGACATTCGATCAGCCCCAGCATTTT. J is TRBJ1-5 and V is TRBV19; D is possibly TRBD1 (6 bases). Between the trimmed V and J ends, which lost 6 bases and 5 bases, there was a span of 14 bases. Per the germline V gene, CDR1 is LNHDA and CDR2 is SQIVND (reference sequence). The CDR3 runs 14 residues.

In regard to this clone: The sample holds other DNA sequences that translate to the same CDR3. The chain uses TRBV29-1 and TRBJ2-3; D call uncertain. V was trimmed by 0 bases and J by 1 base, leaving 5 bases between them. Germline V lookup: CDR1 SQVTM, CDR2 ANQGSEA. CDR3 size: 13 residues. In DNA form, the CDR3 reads TGCAGCGTTGAAGAGGGCGGCACAGATACGCAGTATTTT. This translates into CSVEEGGTDTQYF.

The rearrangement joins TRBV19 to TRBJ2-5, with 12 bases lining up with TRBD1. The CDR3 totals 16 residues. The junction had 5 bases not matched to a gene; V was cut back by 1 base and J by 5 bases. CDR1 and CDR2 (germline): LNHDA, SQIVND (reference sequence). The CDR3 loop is CASSIGGTGGTETQYF. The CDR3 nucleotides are TGTGCCAGTAGTATAGGTGGGACAGGGGGCACCGAGACCCAGTACTTC.

The CDR3: CASSQNGLGYTF. The DNA for the CDR3 is TGTGCCAGCAGCCAGAACGGACTTGGCTACACCTTC. The genes are TRBV3-1 (or the pseudogene TRBV3-2) and TRBJ1-2; D is unresolved. Trimming took off 3 bases at V and 7 bases at J, with 9 bases between the two ends. Per the germline V gene, CDR1 is LGHDT and CDR2 is YNNKEL (reference sequence). The CDR3 totals 12 residues.

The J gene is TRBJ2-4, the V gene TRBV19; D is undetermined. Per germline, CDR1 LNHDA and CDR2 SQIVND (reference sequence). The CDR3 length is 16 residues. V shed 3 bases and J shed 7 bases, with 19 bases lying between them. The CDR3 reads CASSILSIPAGNIQYF. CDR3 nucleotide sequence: TGTGCCAGTAGTATCCTCTCCATCCCGGCCGGGAACATTCAGTACTTC. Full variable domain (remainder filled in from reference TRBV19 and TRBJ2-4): DGGITQSPKYLFRKEGQNVTLSCEQNLNHDAMYWYRQDPGQGLRLIYYSQIVNDFQKGDIAEGYSVSREKKESFPLTVTSAQKNPTAFYLCASSILSIPAGNIQYFGAGTRLSVL.

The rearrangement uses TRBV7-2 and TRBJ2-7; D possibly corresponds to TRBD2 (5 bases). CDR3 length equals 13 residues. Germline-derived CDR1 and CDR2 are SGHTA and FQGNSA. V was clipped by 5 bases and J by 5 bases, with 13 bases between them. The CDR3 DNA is TGTGCCAGCAGCCCCCTGAGGGCAAACGAGCAGTACTTC. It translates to CASSPLRANEQYF.

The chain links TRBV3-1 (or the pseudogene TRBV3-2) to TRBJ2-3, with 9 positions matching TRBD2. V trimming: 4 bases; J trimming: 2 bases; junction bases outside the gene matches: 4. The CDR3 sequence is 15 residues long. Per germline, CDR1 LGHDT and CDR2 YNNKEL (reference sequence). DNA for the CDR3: TGTGCCAGCAGCCCTAGGACTAGCGCCACAGATACGCAGTATTTT. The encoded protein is CASSPRTSATDTQYF.

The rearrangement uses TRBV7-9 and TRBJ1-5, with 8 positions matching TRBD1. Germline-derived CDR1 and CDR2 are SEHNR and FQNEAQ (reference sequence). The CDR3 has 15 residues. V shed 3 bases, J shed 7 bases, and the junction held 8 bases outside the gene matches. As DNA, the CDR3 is TGTGCCAGCAGCTTCGCCGACAGGGGAGACCAGCCCCAGCATTTT. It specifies CASSFADRGDQPQHF.

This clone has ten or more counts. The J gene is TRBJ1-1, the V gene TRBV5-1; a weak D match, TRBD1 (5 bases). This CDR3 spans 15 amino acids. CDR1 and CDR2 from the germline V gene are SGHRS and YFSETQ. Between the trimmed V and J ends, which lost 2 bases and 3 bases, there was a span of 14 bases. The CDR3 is CASSFQGTDDTEAFF. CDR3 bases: TGCGCCAGCAGCTTTCAGGGTACGGATGACACTGAAGCTTTCTTT.

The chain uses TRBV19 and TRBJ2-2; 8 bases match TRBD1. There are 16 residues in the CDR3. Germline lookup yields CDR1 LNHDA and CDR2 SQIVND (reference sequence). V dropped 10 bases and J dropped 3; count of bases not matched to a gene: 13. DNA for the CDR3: TGTGCCACCAAGAAGAAGACAGGGGATTACACCGGGGAGCTGTTTTTT. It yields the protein CATKKKTGDYTGELFF. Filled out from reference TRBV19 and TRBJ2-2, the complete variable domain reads DGGITQSPKYLFRKEGQNVTLSCEQNLNHDAMYWYRQDPGQGLRLIYYSQIVNDFQKGDIAEGYSVSREKKESFPLTVTSAQKNPTAFYLCATKKKTGDYTGELFFGEGSRLTVL.

This chain's CDR3 is CASRKDSYLSYNEQFF. The DNA for the CDR3 is TGCGCCAGCAGAAAAGACAGCTACCTCTCCTACAATGAGCAGTTCTTC. This chain connects TRBV5-1 to TRBJ2-1; D might be TRBD1 (5 bases). The CDR3 totals 16 residues. The germline V gene encodes CDR1 SGHRS and CDR2 YFSETQ. V dropped 5 bases and J dropped 0 bases, with 15 bases sitting between them.

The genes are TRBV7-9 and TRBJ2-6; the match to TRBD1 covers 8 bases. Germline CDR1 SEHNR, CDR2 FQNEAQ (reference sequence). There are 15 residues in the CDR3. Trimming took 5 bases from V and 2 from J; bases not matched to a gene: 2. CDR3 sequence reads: CASSLQGAGANVLTF. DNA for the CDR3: TGTGCCAGCAGCCTACAGGGGGCTGGGGCCAACGTCCTGACTTTC.

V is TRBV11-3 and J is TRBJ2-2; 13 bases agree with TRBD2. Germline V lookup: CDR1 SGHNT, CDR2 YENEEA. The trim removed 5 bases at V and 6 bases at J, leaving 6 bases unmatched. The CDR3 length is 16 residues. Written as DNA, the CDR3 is TGTGCCAGCAGCCCCAGACTAGCGGGAGGATCCGGGGAGCTGTTTTTT. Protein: CASSPRLAGGSGELFF.

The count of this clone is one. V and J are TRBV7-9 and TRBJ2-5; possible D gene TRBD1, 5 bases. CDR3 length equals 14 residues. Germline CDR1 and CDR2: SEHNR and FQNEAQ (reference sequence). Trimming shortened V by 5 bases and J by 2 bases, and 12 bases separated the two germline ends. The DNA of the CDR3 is TGTGCCAGCAGCGATAGACAGAAACAAGAGACCCAGTACTTC. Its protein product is CASSDRQKQETQYF. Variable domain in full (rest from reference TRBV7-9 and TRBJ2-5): DTGVSQNPRHKITKRGQNVTFRCDPISEHNRLYWYRQTLGQGPEFLTYFQNEAQLEKSRLLSDRFSAERPKGSFSTLEIQRTEQGDSAMYLCASSDRQKQETQYFGPGTRLLVL.

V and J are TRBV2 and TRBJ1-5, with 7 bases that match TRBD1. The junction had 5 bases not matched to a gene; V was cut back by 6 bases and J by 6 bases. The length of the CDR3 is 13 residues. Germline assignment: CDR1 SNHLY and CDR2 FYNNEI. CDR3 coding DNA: TGTGCCAGCAGGCAGGGGGTCGCTCAGCCCCAGCATTTT. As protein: CASRQGVAQPQHF.

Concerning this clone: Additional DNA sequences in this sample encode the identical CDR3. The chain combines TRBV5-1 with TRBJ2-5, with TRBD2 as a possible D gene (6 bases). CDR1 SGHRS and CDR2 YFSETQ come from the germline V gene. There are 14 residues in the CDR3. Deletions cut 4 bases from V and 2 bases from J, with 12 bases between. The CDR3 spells CASSRAGPQETQYF. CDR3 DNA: TGCGCCAGCAGCCGAGCGGGTCCACAAGAGACCCAGTACTTC.

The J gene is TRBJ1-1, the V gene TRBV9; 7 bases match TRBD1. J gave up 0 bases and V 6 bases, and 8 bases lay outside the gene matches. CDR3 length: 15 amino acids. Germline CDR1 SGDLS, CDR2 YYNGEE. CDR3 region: CASIPLGQMNTEAFF. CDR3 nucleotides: TGTGCCAGCATACCTCTGGGACAGATGAACACTGAAGCTTTCTTT.

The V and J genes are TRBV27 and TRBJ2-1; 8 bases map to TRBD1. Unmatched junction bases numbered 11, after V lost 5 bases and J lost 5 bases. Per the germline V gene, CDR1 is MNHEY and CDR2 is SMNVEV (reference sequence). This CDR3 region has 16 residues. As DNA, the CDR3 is TGTGCCAGCAGTGGCACCGGGACAGGAAAGAACAATGAGCAGTTCTTC. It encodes CASSGTGTGKNNEQFF.

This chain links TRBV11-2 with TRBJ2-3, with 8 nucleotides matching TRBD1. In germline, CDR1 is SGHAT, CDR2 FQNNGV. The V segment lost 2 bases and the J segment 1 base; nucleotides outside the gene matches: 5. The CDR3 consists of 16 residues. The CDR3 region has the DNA TGTGCCAGCAGCTTACAGGGGGCATATGGCACAGATACGCAGTATTTT. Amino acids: CASSLQGAYGTDTQYF.

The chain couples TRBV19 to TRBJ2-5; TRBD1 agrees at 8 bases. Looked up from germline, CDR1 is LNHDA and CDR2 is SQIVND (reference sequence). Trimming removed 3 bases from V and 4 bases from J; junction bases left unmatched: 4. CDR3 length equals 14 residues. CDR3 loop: CASSMAQGGETQYF. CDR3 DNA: TGTGCCAGTAGTATGGCACAGGGGGGAGAGACCCAGTACTTC.

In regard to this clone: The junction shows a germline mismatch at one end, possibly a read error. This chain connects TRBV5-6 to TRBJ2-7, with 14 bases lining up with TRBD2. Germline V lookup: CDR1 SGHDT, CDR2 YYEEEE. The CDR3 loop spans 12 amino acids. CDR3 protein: CASSEGLAGANF. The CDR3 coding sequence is TGTGCCAGCAGCGAGGGACTAGCGGGGGCGAACTTC.

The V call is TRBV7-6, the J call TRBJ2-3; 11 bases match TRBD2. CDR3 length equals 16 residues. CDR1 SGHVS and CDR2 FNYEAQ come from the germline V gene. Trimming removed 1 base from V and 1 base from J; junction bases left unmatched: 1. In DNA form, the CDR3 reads TGTGCCAGCAGCTTAGAACTAGCGGGGGGCACAGATACGCAGTATTTT. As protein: CASSLELAGGTDTQYF.